This T cell receptor beta chain was sequenced in a study of blood T cell repertoires in COVID-19. At the level of the study: COVID-19 samples, acute and convalescent, were from the United States, Italy and Spain.

Profiling relied on immunoSEQ multiplex PCR, and the TCRdb table lists in-frame clones only, not all of them. The sample records fewer than 200,000 clones, 82% being singletons. Each participant's cohort was designated according to participant-reported clinical history. Per germline, CDR1 SGHRS and CDR2 YFSETQ. This CDR3 is built from 11 residues. The ends were cut back, 2 bases at V and 10 bases at J, with 9 bases in the middle. This clone ranks as medium-sized (0.01 to 0.1%). The V call is TRBV5-1, the J call TRBJ2-5; D is undetermined. The receptor was derived from a man between 60 and 70 years old who had recovered from COVID-19. Sample: PBMCs or T cells enriched from blood (not recorded which). The CDR3: CASSLEEVQYF. In DNA form, the CDR3 reads TGCGCCAGCAGCTTAGAAGAGGTCCAGTACTTC.